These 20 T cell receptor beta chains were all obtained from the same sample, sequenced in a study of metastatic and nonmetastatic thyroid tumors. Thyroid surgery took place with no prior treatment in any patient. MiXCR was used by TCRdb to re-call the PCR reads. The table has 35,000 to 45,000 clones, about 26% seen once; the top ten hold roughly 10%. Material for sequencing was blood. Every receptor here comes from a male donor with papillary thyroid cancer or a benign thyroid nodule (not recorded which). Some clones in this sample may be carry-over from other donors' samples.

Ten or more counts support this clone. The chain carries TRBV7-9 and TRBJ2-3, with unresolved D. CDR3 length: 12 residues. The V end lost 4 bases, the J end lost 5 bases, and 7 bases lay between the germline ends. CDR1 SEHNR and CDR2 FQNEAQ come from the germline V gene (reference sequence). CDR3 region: CASSSKVDTQYF. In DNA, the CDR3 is TGTGCCAGCAGCTCCAAGGTAGATACGCAGTATTTT.

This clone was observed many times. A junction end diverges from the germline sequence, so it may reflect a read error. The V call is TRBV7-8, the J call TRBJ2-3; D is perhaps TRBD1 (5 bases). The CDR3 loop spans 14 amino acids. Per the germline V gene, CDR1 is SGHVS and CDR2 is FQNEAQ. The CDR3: CASSSDRPTDAQYF. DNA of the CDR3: TGTGCCAGCAGCTCCGACAGACCCACAGATGCGCAGTATTTT.

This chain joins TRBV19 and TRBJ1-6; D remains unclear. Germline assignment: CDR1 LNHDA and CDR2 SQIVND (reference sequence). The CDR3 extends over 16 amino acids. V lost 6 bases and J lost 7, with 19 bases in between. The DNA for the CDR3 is TGTGCCAGTAGACTAGAGGGTTCGAGTCGGAATTCACCCCTCCACTTT. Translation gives CASRLEGSSRNSPLHF.

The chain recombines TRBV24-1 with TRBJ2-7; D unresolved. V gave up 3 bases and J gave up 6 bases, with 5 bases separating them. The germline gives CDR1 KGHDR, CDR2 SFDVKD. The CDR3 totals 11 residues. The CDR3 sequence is CATSDGVEQYF. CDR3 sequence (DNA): TGTGCCACCAGTGATGGGGTCGAGCAGTACTTC.

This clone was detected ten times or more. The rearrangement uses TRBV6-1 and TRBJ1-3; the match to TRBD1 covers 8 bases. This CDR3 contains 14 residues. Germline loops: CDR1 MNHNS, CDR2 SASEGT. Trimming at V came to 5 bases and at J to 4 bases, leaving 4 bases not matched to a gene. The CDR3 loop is CASSSRGLGNTIYF. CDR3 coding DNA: TGTGCCAGCAGTAGCAGGGGGCTCGGAAACACCATATATTTT.

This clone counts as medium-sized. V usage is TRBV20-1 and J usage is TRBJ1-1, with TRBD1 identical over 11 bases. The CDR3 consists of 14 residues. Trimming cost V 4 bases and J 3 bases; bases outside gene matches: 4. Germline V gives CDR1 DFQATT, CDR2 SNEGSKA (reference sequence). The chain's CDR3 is CSATGTGGDTEAFF. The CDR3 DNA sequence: TGCAGTGCTACCGGGACAGGGGGGGACACTGAAGCTTTCTTT.

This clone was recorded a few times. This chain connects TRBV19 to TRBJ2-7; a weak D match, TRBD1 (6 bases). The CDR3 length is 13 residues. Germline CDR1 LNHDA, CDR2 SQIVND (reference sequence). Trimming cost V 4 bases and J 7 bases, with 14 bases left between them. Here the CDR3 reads CASSSSGAREQYF. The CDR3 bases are TGTGCCAGTAGTAGTTCAGGGGCTAGGGAGCAGTACTTC.

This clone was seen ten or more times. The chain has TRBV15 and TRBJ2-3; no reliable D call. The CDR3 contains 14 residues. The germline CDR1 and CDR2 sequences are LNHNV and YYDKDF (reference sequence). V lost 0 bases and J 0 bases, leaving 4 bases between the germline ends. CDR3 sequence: CATSRDPSTDTQYF. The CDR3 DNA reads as TGTGCCACCAGCAGAGATCCCAGCACAGATACGCAGTATTTT.

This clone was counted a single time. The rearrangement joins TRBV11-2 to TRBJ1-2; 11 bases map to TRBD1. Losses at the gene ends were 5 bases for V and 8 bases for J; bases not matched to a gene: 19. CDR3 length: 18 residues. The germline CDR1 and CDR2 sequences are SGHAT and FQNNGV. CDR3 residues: CASSPRTGGAVPRLGYTF. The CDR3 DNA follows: TGTGCCAGCAGCCCCCGGACAGGGGGCGCAGTTCCTAGATTAGGCTACACCTTC.

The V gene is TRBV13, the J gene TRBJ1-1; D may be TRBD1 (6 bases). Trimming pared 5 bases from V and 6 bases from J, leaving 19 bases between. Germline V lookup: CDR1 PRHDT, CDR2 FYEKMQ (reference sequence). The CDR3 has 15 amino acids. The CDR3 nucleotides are TGTGCCAGCAGCGTGCTCAGGGGAAGGGACGCTGAAGCTTTCTTT. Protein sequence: CASSVLRGRDAEAFF.

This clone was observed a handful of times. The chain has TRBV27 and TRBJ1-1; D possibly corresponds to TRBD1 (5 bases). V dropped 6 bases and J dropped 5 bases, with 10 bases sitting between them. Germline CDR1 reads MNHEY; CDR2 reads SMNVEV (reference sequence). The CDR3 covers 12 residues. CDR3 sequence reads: CASRLGGTEAFF. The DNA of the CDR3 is TGTGCCAGCAGGCTCGGGGGGACTGAAGCTTTCTTT.

CDR3 loop: CASSGGGNTEAFF. The CDR3 DNA sequence: TGTGCCAGCAGTGGCGGAGGGAACACTGAAGCTTTCTTT. The rearrangement joins TRBV6-1 to TRBJ1-1, with no clear D. Trimming stripped 4 bases from V and 1 base from J, with 7 bases between. Germline V gene lookup returns CDR1 MNHNS and CDR2 SASEGT. The CDR3 runs to 13 residues.

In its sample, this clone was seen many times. The CDR3 loop reads CASNPGLSSYNEQFF. The CDR3 DNA follows: TGTGCCAGCAACCCGGGACTCAGCTCCTACAATGAGCAGTTCTTC. The J gene is TRBJ2-1, the V gene TRBV27; D is perhaps TRBD2 (6 bases). Germline V lookup: CDR1 MNHEY, CDR2 SMNVEV (reference sequence). This CDR3 is 15 amino acids long. Trimming left V 7 bases short and J 0 bases short, with 13 bases between.

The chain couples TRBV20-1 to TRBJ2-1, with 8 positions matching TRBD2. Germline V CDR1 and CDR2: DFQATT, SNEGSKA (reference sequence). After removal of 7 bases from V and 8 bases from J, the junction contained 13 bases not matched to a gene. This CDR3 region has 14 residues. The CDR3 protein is CSVPGEREFDEQFF. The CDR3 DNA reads TGCAGTGTACCGGGGGAGCGGGAGTTCGATGAGCAGTTCTTC.

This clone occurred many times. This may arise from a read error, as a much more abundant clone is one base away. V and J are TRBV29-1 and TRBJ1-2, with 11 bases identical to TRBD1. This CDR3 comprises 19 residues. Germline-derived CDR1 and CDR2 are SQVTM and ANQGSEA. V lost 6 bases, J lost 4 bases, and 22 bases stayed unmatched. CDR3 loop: CSVAPLGFQPGQGGYGYTF. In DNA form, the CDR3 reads TGCAGCGTGGCACCACTAGGATTCCAACCGGGACAGGGGGGCTATGGCTACACCTTC.

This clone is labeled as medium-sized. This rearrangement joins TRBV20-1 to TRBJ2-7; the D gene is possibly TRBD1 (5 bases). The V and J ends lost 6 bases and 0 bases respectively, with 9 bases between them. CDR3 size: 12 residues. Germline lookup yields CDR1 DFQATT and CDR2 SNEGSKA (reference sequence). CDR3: CSASDTSYEQYF. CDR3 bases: TGCAGTGCATCGGACACCTCCTACGAGCAGTACTTC.

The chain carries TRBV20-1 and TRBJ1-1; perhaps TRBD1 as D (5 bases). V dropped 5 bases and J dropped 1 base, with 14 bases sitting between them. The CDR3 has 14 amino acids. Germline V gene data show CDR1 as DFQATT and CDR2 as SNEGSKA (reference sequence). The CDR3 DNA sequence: TGCAGTGCTCCTGGGGGGGTTACGAACACTGAAGCTTTCTTT. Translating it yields CSAPGGVTNTEAFF.

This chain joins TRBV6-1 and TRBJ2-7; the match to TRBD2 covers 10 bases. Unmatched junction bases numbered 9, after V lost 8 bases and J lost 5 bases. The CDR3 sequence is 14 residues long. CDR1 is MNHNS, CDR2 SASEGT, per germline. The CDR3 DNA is TGTGCCAGCGGGGGTACCGGGACTAGCGACGAGCAGTACTTC. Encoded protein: CASGGTGTSDEQYF.

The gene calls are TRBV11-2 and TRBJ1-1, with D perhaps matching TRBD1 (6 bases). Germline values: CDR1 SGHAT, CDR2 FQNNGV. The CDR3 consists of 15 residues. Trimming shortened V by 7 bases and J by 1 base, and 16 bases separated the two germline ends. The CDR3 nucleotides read TGTGCCAGCACCCGGAACGGGGGGCGGAACACTGAAGCTTTCTTT. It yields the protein CASTRNGGRNTEAFF.

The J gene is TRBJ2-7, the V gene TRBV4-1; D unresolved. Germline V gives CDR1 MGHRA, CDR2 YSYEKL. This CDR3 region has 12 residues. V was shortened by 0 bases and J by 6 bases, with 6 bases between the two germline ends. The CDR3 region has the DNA TGCGCCAGCAGCCAAGATTTCTCCGAGCAGTACTTC. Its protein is CASSQDFSEQYF.